Listed below are T cell receptor beta chains from one sample, sequenced in a study of identical twins. TCRdb re-called the 5' RACE reads with MiXCR, one entry per CDR3 protein. The table lists approximately 690,000 distinct CDR3 sequences, 5.5% to 6.5% of them singletons, with about 2% in the top ten. Sequencing was performed on naive T cells sorted from blood. These receptors originate from a man aged 18 to 30 in good health. The CDR3 runs from the conserved cysteine through the conserved F or W. Some rows mark clone size as missing; the rest say once, few, many or name a class of expanded clone.

CDR3 length,clone size,V gene,J gene,CDR3 protein
14,many,TRBV12-3/TRBV12-4,TRBJ2-5,CATALSGRAETQYF
16,many,TRBV2,TRBJ2-1,CASSGPGEMSYNEQFF
15,few,TRBV7-6,TRBJ2-7,CASSPSLTGTYEQYF
16,few,TRBV7-6,TRBJ2-5,CASSLRGGGFVETQYF
15,NA,TRBV24-1,TRBJ2-5,CATSDPGTDQETQYF
13,NA,TRBV6-2/TRBV6-3,TRBJ2-7,CASSYYRQDEQYF
15,many,TRBV5-1,TRBJ2-1,CASSLGQSSYNEQFF
14,many,TRBV10-3,TRBJ2-1,CAISEGLGGGEQFF
15,many,TRBV7-6,TRBJ2-7,CASSATGDSHYEQYF
13,many,TRBV29-1,TRBJ1-1,CSVEVFRNTEAFF
11,many,TRBV21-1,TRBJ2-1,CASSKNGEQFF
13,many,TRBV30,TRBJ1-5,CAWQGYSNQPQHF
16,many,TRBV4-2,TRBJ2-3,CASSPSGLAGGDTQYF
12,many,TRBV24-1,TRBJ1-2,CATQGREDGYTF
13,many,TRBV7-9,TRBJ1-5,CASSAAEHQPQHF
15,few,TRBV19,TRBJ1-5,CASNRDRWVWGPQHF
15,many,TRBV7-9,TRBJ2-1,CASKLKLSSYNEQFF
19,many,TRBV9,TRBJ2-7,CASSVGAGSGRVKTYEQYF
15,few,TRBV3-1,TRBJ2-2,CASSQVGAVPGELFF
16,many,TRBV6-2/TRBV6-3,TRBJ2-1,CASSQQLAGAYNEQFF
14,few,TRBV24-1,TRBJ2-1,CATSENDWYNEQFF
15,NA,TRBV27,TRBJ2-1,CASGLSPSLVDEQFF
18,NA,TRBV3-1,TRBJ2-1,CASSQSDGTNQPYNEQFF